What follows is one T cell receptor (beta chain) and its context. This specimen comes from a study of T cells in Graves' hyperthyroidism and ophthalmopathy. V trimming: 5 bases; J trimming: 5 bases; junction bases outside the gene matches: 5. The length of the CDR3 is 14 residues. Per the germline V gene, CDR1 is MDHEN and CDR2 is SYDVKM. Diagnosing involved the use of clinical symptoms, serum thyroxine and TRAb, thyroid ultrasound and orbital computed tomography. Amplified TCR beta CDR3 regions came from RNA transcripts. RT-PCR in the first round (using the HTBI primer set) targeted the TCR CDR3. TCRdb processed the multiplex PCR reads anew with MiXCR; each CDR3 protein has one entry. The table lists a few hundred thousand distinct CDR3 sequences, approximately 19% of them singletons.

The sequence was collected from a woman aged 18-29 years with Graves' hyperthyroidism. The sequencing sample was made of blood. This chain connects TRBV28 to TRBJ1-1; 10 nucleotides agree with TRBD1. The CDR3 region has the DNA TGTGCCAGCAGTACGACAGGGGGCTTAACTGAAGCTTTCTTT. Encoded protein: CASSTTGGLTEAFF.